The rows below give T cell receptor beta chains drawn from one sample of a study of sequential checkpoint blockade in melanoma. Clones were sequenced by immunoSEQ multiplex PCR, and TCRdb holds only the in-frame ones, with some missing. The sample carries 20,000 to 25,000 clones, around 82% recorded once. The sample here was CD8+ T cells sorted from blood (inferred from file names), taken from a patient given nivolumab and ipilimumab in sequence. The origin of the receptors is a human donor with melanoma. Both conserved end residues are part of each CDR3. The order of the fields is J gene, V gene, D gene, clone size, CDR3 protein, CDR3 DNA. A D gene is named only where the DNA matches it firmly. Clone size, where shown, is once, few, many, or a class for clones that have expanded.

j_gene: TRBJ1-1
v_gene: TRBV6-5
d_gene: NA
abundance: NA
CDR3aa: CASGNRGANTEAFF
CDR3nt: TGTGCCAGCGGGAACCGGGGGGCGAACACTGAAGCTTTCTTT

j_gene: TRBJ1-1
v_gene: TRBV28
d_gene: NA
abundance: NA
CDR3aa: CASSGRQAFF
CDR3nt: TGTGCCAGCAGTGGACGACAGGCTTTCTTT

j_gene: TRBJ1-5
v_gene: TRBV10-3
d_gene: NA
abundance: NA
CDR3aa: CAISESQGGPQHF
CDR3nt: TGTGCCATCAGTGAGTCGCAAGGGGGACCCCAGCATTTT

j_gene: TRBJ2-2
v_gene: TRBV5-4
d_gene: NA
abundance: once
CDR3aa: CASSPREPNTGELFF
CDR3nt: TGTGCCAGCAGCCCTAGAGAACCGAACACCGGGGAGCTGTTTTTT

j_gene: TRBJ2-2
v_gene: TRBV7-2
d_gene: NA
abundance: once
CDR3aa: CASSLTAFGGELFF
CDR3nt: TGTGCCAGCAGCTTGACAGCGTTCGGCGGGGAGCTGTTTTTT

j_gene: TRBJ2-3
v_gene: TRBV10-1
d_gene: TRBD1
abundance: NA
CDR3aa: CASSLTGTGSGTQYF
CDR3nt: TGCGCCAGCAGCCTTACCGGGACAGGGAGTGGTACGCAGTATTTT

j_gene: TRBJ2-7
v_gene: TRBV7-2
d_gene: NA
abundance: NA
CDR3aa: CASSFSRSSYEQYF
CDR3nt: TGTGCCAGCAGCTTTAGCAGAAGCTCCTACGAGCAGTACTTC

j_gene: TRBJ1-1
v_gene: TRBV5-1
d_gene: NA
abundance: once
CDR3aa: CASSPGVSEAFF
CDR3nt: TGCGCCAGCAGCCCAGGGGTTTCTGAAGCTTTCTTT

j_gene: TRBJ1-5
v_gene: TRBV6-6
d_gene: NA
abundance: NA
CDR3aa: CASSYQGLRSNQPQHF
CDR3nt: TGTGCCAGCAGTTACCAGGGACTCCGTAGCAATCAGCCCCAGCATTTT

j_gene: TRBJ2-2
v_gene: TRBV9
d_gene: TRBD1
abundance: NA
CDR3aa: CASSPRTGVNTGELFF
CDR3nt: TGTGCCAGCAGCCCTCGGACAGGGGTGAACACCGGGGAGCTGTTTTTT

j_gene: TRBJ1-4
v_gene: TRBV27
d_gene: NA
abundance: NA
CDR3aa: CASRLRGAVTNEKLFF
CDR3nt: TGTGCCAGCAGACTCAGGGGAGCAGTAACTAATGAAAAACTGTTTTTT

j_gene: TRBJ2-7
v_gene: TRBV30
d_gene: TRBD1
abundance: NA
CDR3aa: CAWSRDSSYEQYF
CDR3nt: TGTGCCTGGAGTAGGGACAGTTCCTACGAGCAGTACTTC

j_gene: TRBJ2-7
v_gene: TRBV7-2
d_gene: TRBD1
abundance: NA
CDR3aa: CASSLAGQEYYEQYF
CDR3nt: TGTGCCAGCAGCTTAGCGGGACAGGAGTACTACGAGCAGTACTTC

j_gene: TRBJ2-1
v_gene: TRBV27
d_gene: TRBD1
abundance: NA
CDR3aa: CASSLWDRGVLGNEQFF
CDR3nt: TGTGCCAGCAGTTTATGGGACAGGGGAGTCTTGGGGAATGAGCAGTTCTTC

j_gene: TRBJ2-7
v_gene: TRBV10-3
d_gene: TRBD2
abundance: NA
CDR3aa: CAISESAPGGGEQYF
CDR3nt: TGTGCCATCAGTGAGTCGGCCCCGGGGGGTGGCGAGCAGTACTTC

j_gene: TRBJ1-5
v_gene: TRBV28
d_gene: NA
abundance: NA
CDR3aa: CASSLIFSNQPQHF
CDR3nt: TGTGCCAGCAGTTTAATATTTAGCAATCAGCCCCAGCATTTT

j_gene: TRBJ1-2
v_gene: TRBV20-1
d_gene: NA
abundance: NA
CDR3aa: CSARPGYGYTF
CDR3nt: TGCAGTGCTAGGCCGGGGTATGGCTACACCTTC

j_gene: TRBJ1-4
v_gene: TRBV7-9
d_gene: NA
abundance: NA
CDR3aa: CASSSPRQNEKLFF
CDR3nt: TGTGCCAGCAGCTCCCCCCGACAGAATGAAAAACTGTTTTTT

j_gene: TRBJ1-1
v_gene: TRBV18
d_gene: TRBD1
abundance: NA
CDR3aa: CASSPGQMNTEAFF
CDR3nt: TGTGCCAGCTCACCGGGACAGATGAACACTGAAGCTTTCTTT

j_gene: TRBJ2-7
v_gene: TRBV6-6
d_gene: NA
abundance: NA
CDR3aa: CASSPGTPPYEQYF
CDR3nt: TGTGCCAGCAGCCCCGGGACTCCTCCCTACGAGCAGTACTTC

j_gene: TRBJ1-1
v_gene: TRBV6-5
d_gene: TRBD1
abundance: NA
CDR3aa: CASRTGALNTEAFF
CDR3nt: TGTGCCAGCAGAACAGGGGCACTGAACACTGAAGCTTTCTTT

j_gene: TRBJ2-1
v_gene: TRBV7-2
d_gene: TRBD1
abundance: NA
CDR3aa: CASSFTQGYEQFF
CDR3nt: TGTGCCAGCAGCTTTACACAGGGGTATGAGCAGTTCTTC

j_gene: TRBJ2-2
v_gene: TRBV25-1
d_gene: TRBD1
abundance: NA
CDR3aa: CATSGTGNTGELFF
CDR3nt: TGTGCCACCTCCGGGACAGGCAACACCGGGGAGCTGTTTTTT

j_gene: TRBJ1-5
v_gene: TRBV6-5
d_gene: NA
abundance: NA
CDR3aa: CASSSRQANNQPQHF
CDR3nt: TGTGCCAGCAGTTCCCGACAGGCTAACAATCAGCCCCAGCATTTT

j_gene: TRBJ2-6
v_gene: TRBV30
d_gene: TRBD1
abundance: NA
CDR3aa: CAGGQGPGGANVLTF
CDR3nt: TGTGCCGGGGGACAGGGACCGGGGGGGGCCAACGTCCTGACTTTC

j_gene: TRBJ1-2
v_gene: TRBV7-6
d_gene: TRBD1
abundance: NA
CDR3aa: CASSLRTGTGIDGYTF
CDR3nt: TGTGCCAGCAGCTTGCGGACCGGGACAGGGATTGATGGCTACACCTTC

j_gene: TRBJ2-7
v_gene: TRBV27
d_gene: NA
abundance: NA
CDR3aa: CASSLVLKALDYLRWEQYF
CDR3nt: TGTGCCAGCAGTTTAGTCTTGAAGGCGTTGGACTACCTACGGTGGGAGCAGTACTTC

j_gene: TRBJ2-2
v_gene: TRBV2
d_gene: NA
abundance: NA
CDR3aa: CASSNSGANTGELFF
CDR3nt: TGTGCCAGCAGTAATAGCGGCGCGAACACCGGGGAGCTGTTTTTT

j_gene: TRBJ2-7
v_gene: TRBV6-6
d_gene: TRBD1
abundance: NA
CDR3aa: CACKTGISYEQYF
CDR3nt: TGTGCCTGTAAGACAGGGATCTCCTACGAGCAGTACTTC

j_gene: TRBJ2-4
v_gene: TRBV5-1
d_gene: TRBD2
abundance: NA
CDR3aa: CASSPLAGVKNIQYF
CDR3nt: TGCGCCAGCAGCCCACTAGCGGGGGTAAAAAACATTCAGTACTTC

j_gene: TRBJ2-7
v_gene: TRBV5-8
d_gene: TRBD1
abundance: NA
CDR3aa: CASSPGRTGSNEQYF
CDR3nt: TGTGCCAGCAGCCCGGGGCGGACAGGGTCCAACGAGCAGTACTTC

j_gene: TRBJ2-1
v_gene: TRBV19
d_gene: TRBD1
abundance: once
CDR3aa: CASTPQRTGWGEQFF
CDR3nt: TGTGCCAGTACCCCACAAAGGACAGGGTGGGGTGAGCAGTTCTTC